This T cell receptor beta chain comes out of a study of prognosis after radiotherapy for stage I lung cancer. This CDR3 region has 13 residues. V was cut by 1 base and J by 13 bases, with 17 bases left in between. The V gene's germline CDR1 is PRHDT and CDR2 FYEKMQ (reference sequence). Using two-round multiplex PCR, the authors amplified TCR beta CDR3 from genomic DNA. Every TRBV and TRBJ gene had its own specific primer in first-round PCR. Using its own MiXCR run on the multiplex PCR reads, TCRdb lists one record per CDR3 protein. This table holds about 16,000 distinct CDR3 sequences, roughly 30% found once. Many counts were recorded for this clonotype.

The TCR comes from a donor older than 45 with non-small cell lung cancer. The sequenced sample was PBMCs, obtained before or after stereotactic body radiation therapy (not recorded which). The rearrangement joins TRBV13 to TRBJ2-7; D remains unclear. The CDR3 DNA is TGTGCCAGCAGCTTAGACAGAAGGACGGACCCCTACTTC. It specifies CASSLDRRTDPYF.